The rows below give T cell receptor beta chains drawn from one sample of a study of blood T cell repertoires in COVID-19. The data were produced by immunoSEQ multiplex PCR, yet TCRdb's version contains in-frame clones alone and is incomplete. Of about 76,000 clones listed, about 82% are singletons. The sequencing sample was made of peripheral blood. These receptor sequences come from a woman aged 60-75 years with acute or convalescent COVID-19. The CDR3 runs from the conserved cysteine through the conserved F or W. D genes are given only for firm matches. The size field is filled for only some rows; it gives once, few, many or a size class.

TRBD1	TRBJ2-5	TRBV10-3	once	CAISEPMGTGIETQYF	TGTGCCATCAGTGAGCCGATGGGGACAGGGATCGAGACCCAGTACTTC
TRBD2	TRBJ2-3	TRBV2	NA	CASSSGGQVDTQYF	TGTGCCAGTTCTAGCGGGGGCCAGGTAGATACGCAGTATTTT
TRBD1	TRBJ1-3	TRBV9	NA	CASSVGQGAGNTIYF	TGTGCCAGCAGCGTTGGACAGGGGGCTGGAAACACCATATATTTT
NA	TRBJ2-7	TRBV19	NA	CASSINYEQYF	TGTGCCAGTAGTATTAACTACGAGCAGTACTTC
TRBD1	TRBJ1-2	TRBV6-1	NA	CASSPRDRVSYTF	TGTGCCAGCAGCCCCCGGGACAGGGTATCCTACACCTTC
NA	TRBJ2-5	TRBV19	NA	CASSSPTGYQETQYF	TGTGCCAGTAGTAGCCCGACAGGTTACCAAGAGACCCAGTACTTC
NA	TRBJ1-1	TRBV10-1	once	CASSESQGITEAFF	TGCGCCAGCAGTGAGTCGCAGGGGATTACTGAAGCTTTCTTT
TRBD1	TRBJ1-1	TRBV5-1	NA	CASSASGQQNTEAFF	TGCGCCAGCAGCGCCTCGGGACAGCAGAACACTGAAGCTTTCTTT
TRBD1	TRBJ2-7	TRBV28	many	CASSPFTGVWEQYF	TGTGCCAGCAGCCCTTTCACAGGGGTCTGGGAGCAGTACTTC
TRBD2	TRBJ2-5	TRBV20-1	NA	CSASPGGQETQYF	TGCAGTGCTAGTCCCGGGGGGCAAGAGACCCAGTACTTC
TRBD1	TRBJ1-4	TRBV5-5	NA	CASSPSPGTGMGEKLFF	TGTGCCAGCAGCCCCAGTCCCGGGACAGGTATGGGAGAAAAACTGTTTTTT
NA	TRBJ1-2	TRBV4-1	few	CASSQKPDGTNYGYTF	TGCGCCAGCAGCCAAAAACCGGACGGGACTAACTATGGCTACACCTTC
NA	TRBJ2-1	TRBV5-1	NA	CASSLEGQTLYNEQFF	TGCGCCAGCAGCTTGGAGGGGCAGACTCTATACAATGAGCAGTTCTTC
NA	TRBJ1-1	TRBV7-3	NA	CASSLWASVAGEMNTEAFF	TGTGCCAGCAGCTTATGGGCTTCGGTGGCAGGCGAAATGAACACTGAAGCTTTCTTT
NA	TRBJ1-1	TRBV29-1	few	CSVEGNREGNTEAFF	TGCAGCGTTGAAGGGAACAGGGAAGGGAACACTGAAGCTTTCTTT
NA	TRBJ1-5	TRBV7-2	NA	CASSLVPGPDQPQHF	TGTGCCAGCAGCTTAGTCCCAGGGCCAGATCAGCCCCAGCATTTT
NA	TRBJ2-7	TRBV10-3	NA	CAISESQGQYF	TGTGCCATCAGTGAGTCCCAGGGGCAGTACTTC